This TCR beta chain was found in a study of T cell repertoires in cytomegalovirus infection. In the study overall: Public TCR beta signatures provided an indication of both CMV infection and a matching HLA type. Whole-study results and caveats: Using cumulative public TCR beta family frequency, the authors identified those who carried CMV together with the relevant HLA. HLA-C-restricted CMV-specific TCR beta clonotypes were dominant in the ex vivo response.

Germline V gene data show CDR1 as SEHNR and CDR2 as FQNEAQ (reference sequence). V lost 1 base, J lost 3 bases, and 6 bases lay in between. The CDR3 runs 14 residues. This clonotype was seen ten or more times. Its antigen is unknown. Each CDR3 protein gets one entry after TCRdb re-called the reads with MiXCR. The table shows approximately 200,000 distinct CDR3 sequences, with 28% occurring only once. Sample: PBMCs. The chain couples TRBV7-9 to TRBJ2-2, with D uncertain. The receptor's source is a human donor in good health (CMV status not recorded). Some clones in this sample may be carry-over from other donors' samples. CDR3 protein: CASSLGPDTGELFF. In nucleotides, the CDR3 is TGTGCCAGCAGCTTAGGACCCGACACCGGGGAGCTGTTTTTT.